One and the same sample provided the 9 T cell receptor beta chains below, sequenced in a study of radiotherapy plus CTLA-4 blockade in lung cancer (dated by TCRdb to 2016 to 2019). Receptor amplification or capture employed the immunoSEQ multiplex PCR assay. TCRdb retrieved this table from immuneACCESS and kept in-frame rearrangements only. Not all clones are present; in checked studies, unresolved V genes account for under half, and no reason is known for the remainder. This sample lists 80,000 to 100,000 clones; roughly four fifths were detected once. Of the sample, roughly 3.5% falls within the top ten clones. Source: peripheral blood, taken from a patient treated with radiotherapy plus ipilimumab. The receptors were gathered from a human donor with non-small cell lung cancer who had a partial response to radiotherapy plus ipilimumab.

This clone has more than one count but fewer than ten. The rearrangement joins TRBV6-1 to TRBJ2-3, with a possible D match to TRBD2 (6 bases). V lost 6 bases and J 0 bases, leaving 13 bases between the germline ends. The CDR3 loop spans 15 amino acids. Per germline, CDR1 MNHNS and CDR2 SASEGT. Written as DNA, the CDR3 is TGTGCCAGCAGGCGAGCGGAGGGTAGCACAGATACGCAGTATTTT. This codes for CASRRAEGSTDTQYF.

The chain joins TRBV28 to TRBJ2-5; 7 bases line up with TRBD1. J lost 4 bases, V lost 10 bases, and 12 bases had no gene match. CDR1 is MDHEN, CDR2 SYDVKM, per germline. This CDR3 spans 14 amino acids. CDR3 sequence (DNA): TGTGCCACCAACCCGGGACAGCTCTCAGAGACCCAGTACTTC. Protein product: CATNPGQLSETQYF.

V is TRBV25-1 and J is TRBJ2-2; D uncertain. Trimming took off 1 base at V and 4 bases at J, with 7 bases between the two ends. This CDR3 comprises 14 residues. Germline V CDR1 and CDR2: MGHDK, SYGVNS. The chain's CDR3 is CASSEFSTTGELFF. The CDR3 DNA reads TGTGCCAGCAGTGAATTTAGCACCACCGGGGAGCTGTTTTTT.

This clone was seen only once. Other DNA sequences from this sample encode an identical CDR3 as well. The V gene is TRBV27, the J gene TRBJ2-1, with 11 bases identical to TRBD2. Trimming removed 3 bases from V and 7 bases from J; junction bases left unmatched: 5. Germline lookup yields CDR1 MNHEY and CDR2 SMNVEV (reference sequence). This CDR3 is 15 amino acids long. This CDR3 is CASSFQLAGVNEQFF. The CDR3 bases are TGTGCCAGCAGTTTTCAACTAGCGGGAGTGAATGAGCAGTTCTTC.

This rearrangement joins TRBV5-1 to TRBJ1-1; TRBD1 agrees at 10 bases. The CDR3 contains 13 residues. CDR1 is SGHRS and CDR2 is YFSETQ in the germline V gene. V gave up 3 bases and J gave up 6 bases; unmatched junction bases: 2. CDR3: CASSWGTGAEAFF. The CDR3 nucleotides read TGCGCCAGCAGCTGGGGGACAGGGGCTGAAGCTTTCTTT.

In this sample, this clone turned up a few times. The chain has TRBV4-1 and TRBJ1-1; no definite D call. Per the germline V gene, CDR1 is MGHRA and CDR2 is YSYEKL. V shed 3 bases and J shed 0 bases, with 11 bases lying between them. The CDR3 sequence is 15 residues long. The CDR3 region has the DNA TGCGCCAGCAGCCAGCGGCTGGGAGTGAACACTGAAGCTTTCTTT. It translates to CASSQRLGVNTEAFF.

CDR3 sequence (DNA): TGTGCCAGCAGCTTAGTCTCGGGCGCAGGGAGGAATGAGCAGTTCTTC. Translating gives CASSLVSGAGRNEQFF. The rearrangement links TRBV7-2 to TRBJ2-1, with a tentative D call TRBD2 (6 bases). The germline gives CDR1 SGHTA, CDR2 FQGNSA. With 1 base removed from V and 7 bases from J, the gap between germline ends came to 17 bases. The CDR3 has 16 amino acids.

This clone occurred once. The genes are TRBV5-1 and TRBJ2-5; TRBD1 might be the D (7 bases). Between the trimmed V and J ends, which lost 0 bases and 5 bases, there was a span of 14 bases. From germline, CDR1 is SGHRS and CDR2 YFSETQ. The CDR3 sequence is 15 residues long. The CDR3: CASSLGAPGGETQYF. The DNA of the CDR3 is TGCGCCAGCAGCTTGGGGGCTCCAGGGGGGGAGACCCAGTACTTC.

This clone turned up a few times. The DNA for the CDR3 is TGTGCCTGGAGCGGGGTAATCGCTGAAGCTTTCTTT. Translating it yields CAWSGVIAEAFF. This chain links TRBV30 with TRBJ1-1, with D unresolved. Germline assignment: CDR1 GTSNPN and CDR2 SVGIG (reference sequence). The V and J ends lost 3 bases and 6 bases respectively, with 11 bases between them. The CDR3 runs 12 residues.